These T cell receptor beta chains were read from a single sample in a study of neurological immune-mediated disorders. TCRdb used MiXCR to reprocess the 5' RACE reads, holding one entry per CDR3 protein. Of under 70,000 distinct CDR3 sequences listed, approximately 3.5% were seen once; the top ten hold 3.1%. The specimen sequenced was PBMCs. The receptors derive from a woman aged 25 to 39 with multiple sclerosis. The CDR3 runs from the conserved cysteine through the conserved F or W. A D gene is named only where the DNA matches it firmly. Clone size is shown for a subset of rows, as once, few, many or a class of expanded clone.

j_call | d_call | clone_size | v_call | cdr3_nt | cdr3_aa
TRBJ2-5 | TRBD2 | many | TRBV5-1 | TGCGCCAGCAGCTTGGCCCCCCTAGCGGGGGGACCAATCTGGTACTTC | CASSLAPLAGGPIWYF
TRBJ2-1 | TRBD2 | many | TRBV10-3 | TGTGCCATCAGTGAGCGGTTGTCCGTGGGAAGCGGGGGCCCCAGCTCCTACAATGAGCAGTTCTTC | CAISERLSVGSGGPSSYNEQFF
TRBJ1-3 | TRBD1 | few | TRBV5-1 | TGCGCCAGCAGCTCAGGGACAGATGGAAACACCATATATTTT | CASSSGTDGNTIYF
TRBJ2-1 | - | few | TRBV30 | TGTGCCTGGAGTGTACTTATGAACAATGAGCAGTTCTTC | CAWSVLMNNEQFF
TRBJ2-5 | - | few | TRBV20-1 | TGCAGTGCTAGAGCTTTAGGTCAAGAGACCCAGTACTTC | CSARALGQETQYF
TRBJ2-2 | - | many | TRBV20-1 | TGCAGTGCTAGCCACTACACCGGGGAGCTGTTTTTT | CSASHYTGELFF
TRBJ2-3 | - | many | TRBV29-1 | TGCAGCGTTGTTTGGTCGGCAGATACGCAGTATTTT | CSVVWSADTQYF
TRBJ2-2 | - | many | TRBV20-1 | TGCAGTGCTAGCCCCCGGGTGACGGGCACCGGGGAGCTGTTTTTT | CSASPRVTGTGELFF
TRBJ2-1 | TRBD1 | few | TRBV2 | TGTGCCAGCATGGGGGACAGGGGGCTGGATGAGCAGTTCTTC | CASMGDRGLDEQFF
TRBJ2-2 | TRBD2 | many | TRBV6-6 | TGTGCCAGCAGAACCCCCGGGATAGCGGGGGGAGGTGGGGAGCTGTTTTTT | CASRTPGIAGGGGELFF
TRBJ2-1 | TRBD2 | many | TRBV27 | TGTGCCAGTAAGCGGCTAGCGGGAATCAATGAGCAGTTCTTC | CASKRLAGINEQFF
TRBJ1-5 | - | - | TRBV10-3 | TGTGCCATCAGTTCCAAAGTGGTTCAGCCCCAGCATTTT | CAISSKVVQPQHF
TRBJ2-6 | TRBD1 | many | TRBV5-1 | TGCGCCATCTCAGACGGGACAGGTCTGAATGGGGCCAACGTCCTGACTTTC | CAISDGTGLNGANVLTF
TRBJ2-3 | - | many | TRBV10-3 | TGTGCCATCAACGGACGGGACGCACGATCAGATACGCAGTATTTT | CAINGRDARSDTQYF
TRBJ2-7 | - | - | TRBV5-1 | TGCGCCAGCAGCTTCCGGACAGACCCATCCTCCTACGAGCAGTACTTC | CASSFRTDPSSYEQYF
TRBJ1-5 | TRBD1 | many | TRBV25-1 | TGTGCCAGCAGTTCTACAGGGGGCAACCAGCCCCAGCATTTT | CASSSTGGNQPQHF
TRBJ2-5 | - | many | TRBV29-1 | TGCAGCGCCCAGCAGTACCAAGAGACCCAGTACTTC | CSAQQYQETQYF
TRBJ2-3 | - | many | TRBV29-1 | TGCAGCGTTATAAGCACTACGCAGTATTTT | CSVISTTQYF
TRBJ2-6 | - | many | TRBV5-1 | TGCGCCAGCAGCCTTGACGGATCTGGGGCCAACGTCCTGACTTTC | CASSLDGSGANVLTF
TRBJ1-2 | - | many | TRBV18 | TGTGCCAGCTCACCAGAACCCTCCTGGGATGGCTACACCTTC | CASSPEPSWDGYTF
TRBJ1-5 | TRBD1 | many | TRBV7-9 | TGTGCCAGCAGCAAGGAGACAGGGGATCAGCCCCAGCATTTT | CASSKETGDQPQHF
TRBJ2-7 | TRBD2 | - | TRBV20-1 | TGCAGTGCTAGACGCGGGGGGAACGAGCAGTACTTC | CSARRGGNEQYF
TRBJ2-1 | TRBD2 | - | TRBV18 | TGTGCCAGCTCACGGACTAGCGGGAGGGCCGTCGTAGTGAATGAGCAGTTCTTC | CASSRTSGRAVVVNEQFF
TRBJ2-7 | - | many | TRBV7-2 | TGTGCCAGCAGCCTCTACCACCCTAGCTCCGAGCAGTACTTC | CASSLYHPSSEQYF
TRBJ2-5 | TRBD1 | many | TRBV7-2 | TGTGCCAGCAGCTTCCGACAGGGCGGGGAGACCCAGTACTTC | CASSFRQGGETQYF
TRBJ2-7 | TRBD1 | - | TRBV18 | TGTGCCAGCTCACCCTGGACAGGGGTGTTCTACGAGCAGTACTTC | CASSPWTGVFYEQYF
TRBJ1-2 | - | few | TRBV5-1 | TGCGCCAGCAGCTGGGAGGGGTTCCCTACCCACACCTTC | CASSWEGFPTHTF
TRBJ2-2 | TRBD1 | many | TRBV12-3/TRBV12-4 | TGTGCCGGACAGGGGTTCAAGTCCACCGGGGAGCTGTTTTTT | CAGQGFKSTGELFF
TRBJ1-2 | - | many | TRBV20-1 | TGCAGTGCTAGCAGGGAGGGATTTGGCTACACCTTC | CSASREGFGYTF
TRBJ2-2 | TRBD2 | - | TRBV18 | TGTGCCAGCTCACCTTGGACTAGCGGGACCAACACCGGGGAGCTGTTTTTT | CASSPWTSGTNTGELFF
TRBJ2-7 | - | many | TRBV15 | TGTGCCACCAGCATACGCGGGACAGCGGACCTCAAAGGGCAGCAGTACTTC | CATSIRGTADLKGQQYF
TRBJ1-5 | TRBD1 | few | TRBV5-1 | TGCGCCAGCAGCCCGGAGGGGGCAGGAGGTCAGCCCCAGCATTTT | CASSPEGAGGQPQHF
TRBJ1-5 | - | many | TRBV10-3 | TGTGCCATCAGTGACAGGGGTGGCAATCAGCCCCAGCATTTT | CAISDRGGNQPQHF
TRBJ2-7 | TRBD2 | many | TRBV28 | TGTGCCAGCAGTCTGCTCACCGGGACTAGCGGTTACTACGAGCAGTACTTC | CASSLLTGTSGYYEQYF
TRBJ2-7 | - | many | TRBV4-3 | TGCGCCAGCAGCCAAGCCGGCGTGGGGGTCTACGAGCAGTACTTC | CASSQAGVGVYEQYF
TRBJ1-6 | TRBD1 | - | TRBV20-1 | TGCAGTGCCAGAGGGGGCTCCTATAATTCACCCCTCAACTTT | CSARGGSYNSPLNF
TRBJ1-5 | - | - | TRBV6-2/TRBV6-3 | TGTGCCAGCAACTTATCCGGCAATCAGCCCCAGCATTTT | CASNLSGNQPQHF
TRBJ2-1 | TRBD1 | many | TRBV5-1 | TGCGCCAGCAGCTTGGAAAGGGGACAGGGGGCGCGTGAGCAGTTCTTC | CASSLERGQGAREQFF
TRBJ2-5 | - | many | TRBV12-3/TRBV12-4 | TGTGCCAGCATGGAGGCCAATCAGGAGACCCAGTACTTC | CASMEANQETQYF
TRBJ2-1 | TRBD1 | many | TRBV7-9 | TGTGCCAGCAGACCACCGCGTGGGACAGGGGATGAGCAGTTCTTC | CASRPPRGTGDEQFF
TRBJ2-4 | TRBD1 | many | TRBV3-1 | TGTGCCAGCAGTCGGACAGGGTCCAAAAACATTCAGTACTTC | CASSRTGSKNIQYF
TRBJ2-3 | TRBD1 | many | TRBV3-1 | TGTGCCAGCAGTTCCGGGACAGGGGTGGCAGATACGCAGTATTTT | CASSSGTGVADTQYF
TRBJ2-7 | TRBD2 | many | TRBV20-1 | TGCAGTGCCGGAAAGGCGGGGGGTTACTACGAGCAGTACTTC | CSAGKAGGYYEQYF
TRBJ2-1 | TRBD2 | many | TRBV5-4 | TGTGCCAGCAGCTTGATGTCGTGGGCTAGCGGGAGTAATGAGCAGTTCTTC | CASSLMSWASGSNEQFF
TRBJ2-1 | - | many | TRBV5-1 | TGCGCCAGCAGCTTCGGTCTAGCTAGTAATGAGCAGTTCTTC | CASSFGLASNEQFF
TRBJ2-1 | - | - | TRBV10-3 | TGTGCCATCAGTGCCACTGAGTTTCAATACAATGAGCAGTTCTTC | CAISATEFQYNEQFF
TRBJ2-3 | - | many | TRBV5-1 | TGCGCCAGCAGTGAACTCCGGGGCTTCACAGATACGCAGTATTTT | CASSELRGFTDTQYF
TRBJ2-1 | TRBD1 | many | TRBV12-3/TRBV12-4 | TGTGCCAGCAGTTGGACAGGGGAACTTATTTACAATGAGCAGTTCTTC | CASSWTGELIYNEQFF
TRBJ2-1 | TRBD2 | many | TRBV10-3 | TGTGCCATCGGCGGGGGGGCCTACAATGAGCAGTTCTTC | CAIGGGAYNEQFF
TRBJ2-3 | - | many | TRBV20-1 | TGCAGTGCTAGAGATGGGGGTGGACCCACAGATACGCAGTATTTT | CSARDGGGPTDTQYF
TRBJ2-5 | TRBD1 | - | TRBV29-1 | TGCAGCGTTGCAGGGGGCTTACAAGAGACCCAGTACTTC | CSVAGGLQETQYF
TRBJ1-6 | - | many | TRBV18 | TGTGCCAGCTCACCGGAGATAAATTCACCCCTCCACTTT | CASSPEINSPLHF
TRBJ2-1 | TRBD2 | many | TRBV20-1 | TGCAGTGCTAGACTAGCGGGGGTTCCGTATGAGCAGTTCTTC | CSARLAGVPYEQFF
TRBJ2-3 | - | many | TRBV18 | TGTGCCAGCTCACCCCAGGCCGATACGCAGTATTTT | CASSPQADTQYF
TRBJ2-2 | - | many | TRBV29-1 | TGCAGCGTTGCGACCACGGGCACCGGGGAGCTGTTTTTT | CSVATTGTGELFF
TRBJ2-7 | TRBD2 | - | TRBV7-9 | TGTGCCAGCAGTTGGAGCGGGGGCTACGAGCAGTACTTC | CASSWSGGYEQYF
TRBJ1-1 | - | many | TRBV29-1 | TGCAGCGTTGAAGATCTTCCTGGGGGCGCTTTCTTT | CSVEDLPGGAFF
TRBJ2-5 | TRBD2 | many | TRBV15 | TGTGCCACCAGCAGGAGGACTAGCGGGAGAGAGACCCAGTACTTC | CATSRRTSGRETQYF
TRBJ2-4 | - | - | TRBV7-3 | TGTGCCAGCAGCTCTGGACCCAAAAACATTCAGTACTTC | CASSSGPKNIQYF
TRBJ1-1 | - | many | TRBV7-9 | TGTGCCAGCAGCAAAACGGCGAACACTGAAGCTTTCTTT | CASSKTANTEAFF